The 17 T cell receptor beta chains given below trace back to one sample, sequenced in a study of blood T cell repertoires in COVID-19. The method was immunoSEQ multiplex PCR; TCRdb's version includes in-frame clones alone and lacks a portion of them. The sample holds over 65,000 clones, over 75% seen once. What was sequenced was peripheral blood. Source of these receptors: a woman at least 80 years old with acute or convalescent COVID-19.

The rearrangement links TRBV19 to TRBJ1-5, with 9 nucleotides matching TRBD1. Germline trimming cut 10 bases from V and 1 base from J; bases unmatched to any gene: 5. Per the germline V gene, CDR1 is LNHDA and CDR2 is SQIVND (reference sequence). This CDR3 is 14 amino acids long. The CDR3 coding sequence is TGTGCCACCACTACAGGGGGCAGCAATCAGCCCCAGCATTTT. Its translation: CATTTGGSNQPQHF.

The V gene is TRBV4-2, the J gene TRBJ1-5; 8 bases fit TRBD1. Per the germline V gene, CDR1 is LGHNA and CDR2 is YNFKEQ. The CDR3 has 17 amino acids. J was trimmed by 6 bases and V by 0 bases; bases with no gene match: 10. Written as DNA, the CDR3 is TGTGCCAGCAGCCAAGAAATGTTAAGGACAGGGCTTCAGCCCCAGCATTTT. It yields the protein CASSQEMLRTGLQPQHF.

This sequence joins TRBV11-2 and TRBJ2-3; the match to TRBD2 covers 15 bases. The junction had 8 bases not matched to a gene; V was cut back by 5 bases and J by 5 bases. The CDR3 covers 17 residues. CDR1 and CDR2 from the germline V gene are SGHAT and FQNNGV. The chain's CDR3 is CASSDRTSGGALDTQYF. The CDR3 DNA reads TGTGCCAGCAGCGACCGGACTAGCGGGGGGGCCCTAGATACGCAGTATTTT.

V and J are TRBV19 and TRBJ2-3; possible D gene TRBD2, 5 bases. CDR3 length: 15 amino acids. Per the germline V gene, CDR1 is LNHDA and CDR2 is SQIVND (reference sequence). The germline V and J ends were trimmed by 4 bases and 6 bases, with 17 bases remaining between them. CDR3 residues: CASSNTGPPGDTQYF. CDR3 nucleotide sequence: TGTGCCAGTAGTAACACCGGCCCGCCGGGGGATACGCAGTATTTT. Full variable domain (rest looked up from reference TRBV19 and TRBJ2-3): DGGITQSPKYLFRKEGQNVTLSCEQNLNHDAMYWYRQDPGQGLRLIYYSQIVNDFQKGDIAEGYSVSREKKESFPLTVTSAQKNPTAFYLCASSNTGPPGDTQYFGPGTRLTVL.

For the CDR3, the DNA is TGCGCCAGCAGCTTGGGGGGGCCCGGCTACACCTTC. Its translation: CASSLGGPGYTF. The chain couples TRBV5-1 to TRBJ1-2; weak D call: TRBD1 (6 bases). The CDR3 spans 12 residues. Germline assignment: CDR1 SGHRS and CDR2 YFSETQ. V was cut by 0 bases and J by 8 bases, with 8 bases left in between. The complete variable domain, with remaining parts taken from reference TRBV5-1 and TRBJ1-2, reads KAGVTQTPRYLIKTRGQQVTLSCSPISGHRSVSWYQQTPGQGLQFLFEYFSETQRNKGNFPGRFSGRQFSNSRSEMNVSTLELGDSALYLCASSLGGPGYTFGSGTRLTVV.

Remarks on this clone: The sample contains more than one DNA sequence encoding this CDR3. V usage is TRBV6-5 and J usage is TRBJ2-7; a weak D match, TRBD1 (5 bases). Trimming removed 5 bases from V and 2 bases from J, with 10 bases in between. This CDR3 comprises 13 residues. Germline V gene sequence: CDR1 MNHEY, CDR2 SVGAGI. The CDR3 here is CASSRDRAYEQYF. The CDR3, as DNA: TGTGCCAGCAGTCGAGACAGAGCCTACGAGCAGTACTTC.

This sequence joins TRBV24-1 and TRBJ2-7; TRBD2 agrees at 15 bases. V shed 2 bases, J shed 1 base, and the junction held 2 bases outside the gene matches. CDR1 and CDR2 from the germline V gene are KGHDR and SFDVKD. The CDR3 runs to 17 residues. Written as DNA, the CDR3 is TGTGCCACCAGTGATTCGGGACTAGCGGGAGGATCCTACGAGCAGTACTTC. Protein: CATSDSGLAGGSYEQYF.

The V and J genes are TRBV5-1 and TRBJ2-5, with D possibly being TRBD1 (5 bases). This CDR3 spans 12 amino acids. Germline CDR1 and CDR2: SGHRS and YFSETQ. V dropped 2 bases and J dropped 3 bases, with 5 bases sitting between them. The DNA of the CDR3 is TGCGCCAGCAGCTTAGGGGAAGAGACCCAGTACTTC. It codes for CASSLGEETQYF.

As DNA, the CDR3 is TGCGCCAGCAGCACTAGCGGGACGCACACCGGGGAGCTGTTTTTT. Translating it yields CASSTSGTHTGELFF. The V call is TRBV5-1, the J call TRBJ2-2; 10 bases map to TRBD2. The CDR3 is 15 residues long. J lost 3 bases, V lost 4 bases, and 3 bases had no gene match. CDR1 and CDR2 from the germline V gene are SGHRS and YFSETQ.

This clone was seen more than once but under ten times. The CDR3 nucleotides are TGCGCCAGCAGCTTGATAGGGACTACCTACGAGCAGTACTTC. It translates to CASSLIGTTYEQYF. The chain couples TRBV5-1 to TRBJ2-7, with 7 bases lining up with TRBD2. Losses at the gene ends were 1 base for V and 2 bases for J; bases not matched to a gene: 3. This CDR3 comprises 14 residues. Germline loops: CDR1 SGHRS, CDR2 YFSETQ.

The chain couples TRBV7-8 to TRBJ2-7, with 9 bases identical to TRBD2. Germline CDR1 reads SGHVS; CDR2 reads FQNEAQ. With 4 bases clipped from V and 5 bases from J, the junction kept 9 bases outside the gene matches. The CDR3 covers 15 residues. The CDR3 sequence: CASSSPGLALHEQYF. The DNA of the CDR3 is TGTGCCAGCAGCTCACCGGGACTAGCCCTCCACGAGCAGTACTTC.

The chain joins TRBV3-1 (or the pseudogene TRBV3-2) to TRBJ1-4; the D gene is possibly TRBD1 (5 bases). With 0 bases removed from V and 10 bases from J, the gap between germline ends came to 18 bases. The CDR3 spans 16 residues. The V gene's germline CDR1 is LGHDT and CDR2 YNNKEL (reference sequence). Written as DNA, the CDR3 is TGTGCCAGCAGCCAAGATTCACCGGTCATTCAGGGAAAACTGTTTTTT. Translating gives CASSQDSPVIQGKLFF.

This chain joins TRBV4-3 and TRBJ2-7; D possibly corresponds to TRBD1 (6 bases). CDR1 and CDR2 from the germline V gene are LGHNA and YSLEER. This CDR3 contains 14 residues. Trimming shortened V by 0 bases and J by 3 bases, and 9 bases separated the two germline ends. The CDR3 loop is CASSQDSRGYEQYF. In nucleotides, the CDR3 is TGCGCCAGCAGCCAAGACTCCAGGGGCTACGAGCAGTACTTC.

CDR3 coding DNA: TGTGCCAGCAGCCTTGGACTAGCCACCGGGGAGCTGTTTTTT. Amino acids: CASSLGLATGELFF. V is TRBV9 and J is TRBJ2-2; 8 bases match TRBD2. Germline V gives CDR1 SGDLS, CDR2 YYNGEE. The V segment lost 4 bases and the J segment 4 bases; nucleotides outside the gene matches: 3. CDR3 length: 14 residues. The full variable domain, completed using reference TRBV9 and TRBJ2-2, is DSGVTQTPKHLITATGQRVTLRCSPRSGDLSVYWYQQSLDQGLQFLIQYYNGEERAKGNILERFSAQQFPDLHSELNLSSLELGDSALYFCASSLGLATGELFFGEGSRLTVL.

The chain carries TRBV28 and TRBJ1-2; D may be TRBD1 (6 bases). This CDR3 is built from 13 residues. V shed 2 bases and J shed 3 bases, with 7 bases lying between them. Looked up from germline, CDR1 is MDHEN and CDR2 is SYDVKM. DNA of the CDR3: TGTGCCAGCAGTTTAAACAGGGACTATGGCTACACCTTC. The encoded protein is CASSLNRDYGYTF.

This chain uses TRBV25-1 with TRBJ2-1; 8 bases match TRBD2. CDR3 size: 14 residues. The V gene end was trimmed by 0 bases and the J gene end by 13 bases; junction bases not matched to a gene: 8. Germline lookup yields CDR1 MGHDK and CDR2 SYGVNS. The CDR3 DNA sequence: TGTGCCAGCAGTGAATACGGGGGCAGCGGGGGCCAGTTCTTC. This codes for CASSEYGGSGGQFF.

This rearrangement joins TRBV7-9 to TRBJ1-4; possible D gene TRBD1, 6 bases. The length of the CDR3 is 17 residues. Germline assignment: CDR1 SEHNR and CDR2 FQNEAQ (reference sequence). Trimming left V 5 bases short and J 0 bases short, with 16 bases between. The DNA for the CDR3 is TGTGCCAGCAGCCGGACAGTTCTGGGGGCAACTAATGAAAAACTGTTTTTT. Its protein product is CASSRTVLGATNEKLFF.